Described below is a single TCR beta chain sequence and its context. Its antigen is not identified. This sample was included in a study of cytomegalovirus exposure and HLA in healthy donors. Germline V CDR1 and CDR2: SGHRS, YFSETQ. This CDR3 comprises 15 residues. The V end was cut by 0 bases, the J end by 2 bases, with 11 bases between. Study outcomes and limitations: The majority of TCR sequences were rare, yet some public TCRs appeared in many donors.

Profiled with immunoSEQ multiplex PCR; TCRdb holds only in-frame clones, not every one. The data contain some 41,000 clones, 80% to 95% of them singletons. Sequencing was done on a sample of PBMCs. The clonotype comes from a woman aged 18-29 years in good health and CMV-seronegative. The chain recombines TRBV5-1 with TRBJ2-5; D remains unclear. The DNA of the CDR3 is TGCGCCAGCAGCTTGGGGCTAGACCGGCAAGAGACCCAGTACTTC. Its protein is CASSLGLDRQETQYF.